This T cell receptor (beta chain) was profiled in a study of T cell clonotyping in hematopoietic cell transplantation. This sample's time point: recipient sample about 28 days before transplant, after cytoreduction. Germline V gene lookup returns CDR1 SNHLY and CDR2 FYNNEI. This CDR3 has 13 residues. The ends lost 6 bases at V and 6 bases at J; junction bases unmatched: 4. TCRdb's table, derived via immunoSEQ multiplex PCR, lists solely in-frame clones and lacks some. The table records some 18,000 clones, 86% of them present only once. This sequence was found in a man in his fifties or sixties with acute myeloid leukemia. Some clones in this sample may be carry-over from other donors' samples. The source material was peripheral blood mononuclear cells, sampled before stem cell transplant. The chain combines TRBV2 with TRBJ2-3, with TRBD2 matching over 9 bases. As DNA, the CDR3 is TGTGCCAGCAGCGGACTAGCGTCGGATACGCAGTATTTT. The encoded protein is CASSGLASDTQYF.